This paragraph reports one T cell receptor beta chain. Original data processing: It was from reference gene primer amplification that nucleated cell counts were estimated. Sequencing used immunoSEQ multiplex PCR; TCRdb keeps in-frame clones, though not all of them. The V and J calls and clone size are taken from that table; D and trimming were inferred from the DNA. This sample has about 400,000 clones, with around nine tenths found just once. The data are from a study of blood T cell repertoires in COVID-19. Across the whole study: Sites in the United States, Italy and Spain provided acute and convalescent COVID-19 samples. PBMCs, B-cell-depleted T cells, or T cells provided the cDNA or gDNA that made up the material.

CDR1 SGHAT and CDR2 FQNNGV come from the germline V gene. With 3 bases removed from V and 3 bases from J, the gap between germline ends came to 9 bases. The CDR3 is 13 amino acids. What the recovered Cohort 3 donors had was two negative PCRs, clearance, or symptom resolution. The receptor's source is a woman between 45 and 65 years old who had recovered from COVID-19. This rearrangement joins TRBV11-2 to TRBJ2-7; D might be TRBD2 (5 bases). The sequenced material came from PBMCs or T cells enriched from blood (not recorded which). This CDR3 is CASSFGEDYEQYF. The CDR3 DNA sequence: TGTGCCAGCAGCTTCGGGGAAGACTACGAGCAGTACTTC. Variable domain in full (rest from reference TRBV11-2 and TRBJ2-7): EAGVAQSPRYKIIEKRQSVAFWCNPISGHATLYWYQQILGQGPKLLIQFQNNGVVDDSQLPKDRFSAERLKGVDSTLKIQPAKLEDSAVYLCASSFGEDYEQYFGPGTRLTVT.